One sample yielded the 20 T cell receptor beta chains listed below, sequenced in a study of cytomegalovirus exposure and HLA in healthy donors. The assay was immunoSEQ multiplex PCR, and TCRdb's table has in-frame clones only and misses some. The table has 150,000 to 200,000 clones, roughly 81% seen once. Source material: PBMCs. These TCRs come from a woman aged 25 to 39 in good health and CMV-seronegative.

The CDR3 loop is CASSQGTGLDYGYTF. The CDR3, as DNA: TGCGCCAGCAGCCAAGGGACAGGGCTCGACTATGGCTACACCTTC. The V gene is TRBV4-1, the J gene TRBJ1-2; 8 bases are shared with TRBD1. With 1 base clipped from V and 3 bases from J, the junction kept 4 bases outside the gene matches. CDR3 length equals 15 residues. The V gene's germline CDR1 is MGHRA and CDR2 YSYEKL.

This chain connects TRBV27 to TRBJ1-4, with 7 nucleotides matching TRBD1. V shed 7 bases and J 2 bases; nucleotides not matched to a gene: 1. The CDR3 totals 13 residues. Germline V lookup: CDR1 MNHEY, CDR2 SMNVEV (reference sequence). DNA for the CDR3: TGTGCCAGCACAGGGGGGACTAATGAAAAACTGTTTTTT. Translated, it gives CASTGGTNEKLFF.

This chain's CDR3 is CASSRAGTGDEQYF. CDR3 coding DNA: TGTGCCAGCAGCAGGGCCGGGACAGGCGACGAGCAGTACTTC. V and J are TRBV21-1 and TRBJ2-7; the table assigns TRBD1, which was not confirmed against the DNA. TRBV21-1 is labeled a pseudogene. This CDR3 comprises 14 residues.

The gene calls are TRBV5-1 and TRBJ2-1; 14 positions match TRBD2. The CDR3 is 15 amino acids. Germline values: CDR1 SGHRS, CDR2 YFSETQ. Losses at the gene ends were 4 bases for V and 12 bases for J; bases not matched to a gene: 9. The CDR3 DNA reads TGCGCCAGCAGCATCGGGACTAGCGGGAGTTCTGCGCAGTTCTTC. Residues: CASSIGTSGSSAQFF.

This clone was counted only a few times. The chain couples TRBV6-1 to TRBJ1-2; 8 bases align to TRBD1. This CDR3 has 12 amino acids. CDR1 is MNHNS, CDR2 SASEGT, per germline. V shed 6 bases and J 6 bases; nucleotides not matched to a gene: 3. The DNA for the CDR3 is TGTGCCAGCAGGGACAGGGAAAATGGCTACACCTTC. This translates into CASRDRENGYTF.

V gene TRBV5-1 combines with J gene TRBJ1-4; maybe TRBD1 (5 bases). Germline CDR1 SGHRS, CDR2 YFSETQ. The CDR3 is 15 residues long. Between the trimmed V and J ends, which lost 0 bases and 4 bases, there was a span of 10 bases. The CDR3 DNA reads TGCGCCAGCAGCTTGGGTACAGGCTTTAATGAAAAACTGTTTTTT. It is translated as CASSLGTGFNEKLFF.

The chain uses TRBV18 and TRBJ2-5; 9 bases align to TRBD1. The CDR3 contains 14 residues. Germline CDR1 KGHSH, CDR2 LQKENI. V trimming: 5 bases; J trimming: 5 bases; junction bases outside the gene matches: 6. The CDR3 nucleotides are TGTGCCAGCTCATCGGGGACAGGGACCGAGACCCAGTACTTC. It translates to CASSSGTGTETQYF. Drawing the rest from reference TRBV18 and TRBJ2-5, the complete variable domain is NAGVMQNPRHLVRRRGQEARLRCSPMKGHSHVYWYRQLPEEGLKFMVYLQKENIIDESGMPKERFSAEFPKEGPSILRIQQVVRGDSAAYFCASSSGTGTETQYFGPGTRLLVL.

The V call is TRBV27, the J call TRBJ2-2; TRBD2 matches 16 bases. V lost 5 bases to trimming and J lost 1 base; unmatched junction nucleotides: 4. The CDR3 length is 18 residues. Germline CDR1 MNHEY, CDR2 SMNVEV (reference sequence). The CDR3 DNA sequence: TGTGCCAGCAGTAGAGGGACTAGCGGGAGGGTGAACACCGGGGAGCTGTTTTTT. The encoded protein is CASSRGTSGRVNTGELFF.

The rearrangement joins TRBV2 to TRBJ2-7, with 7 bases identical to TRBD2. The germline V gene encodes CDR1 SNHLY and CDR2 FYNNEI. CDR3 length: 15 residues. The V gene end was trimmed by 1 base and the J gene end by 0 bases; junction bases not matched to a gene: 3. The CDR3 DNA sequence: TGTGCCAGCAGTGAAGGCGGGAGCACCTCCTACGAGCAGTACTTC. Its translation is CASSEGGSTSYEQYF.

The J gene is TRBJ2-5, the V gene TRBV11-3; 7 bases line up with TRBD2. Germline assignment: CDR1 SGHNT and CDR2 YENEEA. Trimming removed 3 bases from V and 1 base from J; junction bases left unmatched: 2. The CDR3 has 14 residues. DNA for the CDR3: TGTGCCAGCAGCTTGGGGAGGGTCCAAGAGACCCAGTACTTC. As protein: CASSLGRVQETQYF.

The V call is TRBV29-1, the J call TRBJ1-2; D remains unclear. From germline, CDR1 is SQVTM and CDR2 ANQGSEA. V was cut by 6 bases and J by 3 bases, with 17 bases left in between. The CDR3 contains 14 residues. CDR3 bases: TGCAGCGTACCCGCCCCAGTTCTAGACTATGGCTACACCTTC. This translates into CSVPAPVLDYGYTF.

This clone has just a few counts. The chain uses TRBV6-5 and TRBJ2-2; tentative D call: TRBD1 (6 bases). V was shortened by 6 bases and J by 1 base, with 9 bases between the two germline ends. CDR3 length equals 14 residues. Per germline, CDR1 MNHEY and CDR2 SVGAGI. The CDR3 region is CASRTGRNTGELFF. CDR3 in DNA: TGTGCCAGCAGAACAGGGAGGAACACCGGGGAGCTGTTTTTT.

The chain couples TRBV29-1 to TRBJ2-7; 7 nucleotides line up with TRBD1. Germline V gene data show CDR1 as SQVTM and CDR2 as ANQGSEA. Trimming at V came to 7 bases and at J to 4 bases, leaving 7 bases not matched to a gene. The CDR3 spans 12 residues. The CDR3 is CSGRQGSYEQYF. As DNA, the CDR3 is TGCAGCGGTAGACAGGGTTCGTACGAGCAGTACTTC.

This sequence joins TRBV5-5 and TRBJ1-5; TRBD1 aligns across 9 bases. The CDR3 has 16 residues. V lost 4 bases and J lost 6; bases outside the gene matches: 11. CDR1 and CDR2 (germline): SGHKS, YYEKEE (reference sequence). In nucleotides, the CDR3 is TGTGCCAGCAGCAGGCGGTGGGACAGGGTAGGTCAGCCCCAGCATTTT. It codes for CASSRRWDRVGQPQHF.

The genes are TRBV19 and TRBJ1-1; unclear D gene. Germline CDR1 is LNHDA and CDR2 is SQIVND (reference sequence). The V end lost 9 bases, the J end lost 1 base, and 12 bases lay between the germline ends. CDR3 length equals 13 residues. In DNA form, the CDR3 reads TGTGCCAGCCTTAAGACTCAGAACACTGAAGCTTTCTTT. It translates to CASLKTQNTEAFF.

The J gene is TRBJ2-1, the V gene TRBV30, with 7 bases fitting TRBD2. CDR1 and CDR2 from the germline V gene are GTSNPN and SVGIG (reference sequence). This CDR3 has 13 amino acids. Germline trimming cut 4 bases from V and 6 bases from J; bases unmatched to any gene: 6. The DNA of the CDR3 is TGTGCCTGGAAGTCTAGCGGAACCAATGAGCAGTTCTTC. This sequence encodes CAWKSSGTNEQFF.

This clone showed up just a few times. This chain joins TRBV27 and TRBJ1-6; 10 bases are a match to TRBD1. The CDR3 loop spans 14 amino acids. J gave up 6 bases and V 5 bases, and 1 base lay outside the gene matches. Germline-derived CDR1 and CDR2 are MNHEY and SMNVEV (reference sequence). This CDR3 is CASSGQGGNSPLHF. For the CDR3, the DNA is TGTGCCAGCAGTGGACAGGGGGGTAATTCACCCCTCCACTTT.

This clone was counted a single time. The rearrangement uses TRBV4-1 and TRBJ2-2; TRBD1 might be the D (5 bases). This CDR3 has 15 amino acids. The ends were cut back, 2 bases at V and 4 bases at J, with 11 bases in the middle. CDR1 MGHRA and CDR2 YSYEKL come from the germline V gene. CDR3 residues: CASSQFQGPTGELFF. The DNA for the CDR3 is TGCGCCAGCAGCCAATTCCAGGGTCCCACCGGGGAGCTGTTTTTT.

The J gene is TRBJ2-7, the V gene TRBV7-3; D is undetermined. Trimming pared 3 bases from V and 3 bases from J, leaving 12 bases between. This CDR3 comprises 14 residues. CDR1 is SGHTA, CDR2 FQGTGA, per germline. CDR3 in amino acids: CASSFGPGHYEQYF. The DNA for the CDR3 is TGTGCCAGCAGCTTCGGTCCTGGGCACTACGAGCAGTACTTC.

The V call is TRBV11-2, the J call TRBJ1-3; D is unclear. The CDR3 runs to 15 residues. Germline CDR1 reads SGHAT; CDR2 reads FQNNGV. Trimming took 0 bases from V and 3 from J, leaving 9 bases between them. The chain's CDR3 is CASSLDPTGGNTIYF. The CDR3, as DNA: TGTGCCAGCAGCTTAGATCCCACGGGTGGAAACACCATATATTTT.